This TCR beta chain was profiled in a study of blood T cell repertoires in COVID-19. At the level of the study: In Cohort 3, a recovered donor had either two negative PCRs, clearance, or symptom resolution. Sample material is recorded as cDNA or gDNA derived from T cells, B-cell-depleted T cells, or PBMCs.

Participants spanned ages roughly 18 to 95 years and resided in about 25 US areas. V shed 2 bases and J 0 bases; nucleotides not matched to a gene: 5. CDR3 length: 16 residues. Germline V gene lookup returns CDR1 SGHRS and CDR2 YFSETQ. Remarks on this clone: Other DNA sequences of this sample code for an identical CDR3.

The table came from immunoSEQ multiplex PCR; TCRdb's copy has only in-frame clones and leaves some out. The profile covers 120,000 to 150,000 clones, with 75% to 90% appearing a single time and about 4% taken by the ten largest. Sequencing input: PBMCs or T cells enriched from blood (not recorded which). The TCR was taken from a man aged 45-65 years in a cohort exposed to, infected with or recovered from COVID-19 (not recorded which). The gene calls are TRBV5-1 and TRBJ2-3; 8 positions match TRBD2. CDR3: CASSLIAGGSTDTQYF. In DNA, the CDR3 is TGCGCCAGCAGCTTAATTGCGGGAGGTAGCACAGATACGCAGTATTTT.